Sequencing of this T cell receptor (beta chain) was carried out in a study of blood T cell repertoires in COVID-19 (dated by TCRdb to the early 2020s). Turning to the overall study: Samples covering the acute and convalescent phases of COVID-19 were provided by collaborators in the United States, Italy and Spain. HLA class I and class II types, where available, came from metadata supplied by the sample provider rather than from assay-based typing. The prospective study material was composed of cDNA or gDNA derived from T cells, B-cell-depleted T cells, or PBMCs. The sample metadata nearly always contained a de-identified subject ID, COVID-19 status, age in years and sex. Samples were obtained from the ongoing ImmuneRACE study (first 160 participants) and from 1,254 subjects provided by 6 global collaborators. The repertoires were released in a freely available public database intended as a resource for research on the immune response to SARS-CoV-2. Deeply sampled blood TCRbeta repertoires from subjects exposed to, actively infected with, or recovered from COVID-19 were included in the dataset.

Each collaborating institution followed its own protocols to collect whole blood in K2EDTA tubes. For TCRbeta analysis, collaborator samples were shipped as frozen whole blood, as isolated PBMCs, or as DNA extracted from either sample type. What the research found in general, with its limitations: How much clinical and demographic metadata was included differed by source and by participant, and the metadata was provided uncurated.

The immunoSEQ Assay, a bias-controlled multiplex PCR, was used to amplify TCRbeta CDR3 regions from genomic DNA. Regarding the original processing steps: The number of nucleated cells in each sample was estimated from the amplification of reference gene primers within the assay. To quantify the absolute abundance of each unique TCRbeta CDR3 rearrangement, sequence reads were collapsed and filtered. For each sample, productive Simpson clonality was calculated as the square root of Simpson's diversity index across productive rearrangements. Not all clones reach the TCRdb copy of this immuneACCESS table, which keeps in-frame sequences only. Checked studies attribute under half of the gap to unresolved V genes and leave the rest unexplained. V, J and clone size are those of that table, while D and trimming were read from the DNA. The sample has about 110,000 clones on record, about three quarters of them singletons. 16% of the sample lies in the top ten.

Remarks on this clone: There is no known antigen for this receptor. Base qualities were left out, and no much larger clone turns up one base away.

Taken from cysteine to phenylalanine, the CDR3 has 15 residues. Of the read, only the CDR3 DNA is kept; its 45 bases are in frame from base 1. Based on the germline V gene, the CDR1 and CDR2 sequences are SGHVS and FNYEAQ. V lost 6 bases and J lost 2 bases, and the count of bases not matched to a germline gene is 5. Specimen: peripheral blood. The rearranged chain carries TRBV7-6 and TRBJ1-5; 9 bases in the middle match TRBD1. The TCR was taken from a woman aged 80 or over with active or convalescent COVID-19. The DNA sequence reads TGTGCCAGCAGTCCGGGACAGGGAGGCAATCAGCCCCAGCATTTT. Translated, this gives CASSPGQGGNQPQHF.